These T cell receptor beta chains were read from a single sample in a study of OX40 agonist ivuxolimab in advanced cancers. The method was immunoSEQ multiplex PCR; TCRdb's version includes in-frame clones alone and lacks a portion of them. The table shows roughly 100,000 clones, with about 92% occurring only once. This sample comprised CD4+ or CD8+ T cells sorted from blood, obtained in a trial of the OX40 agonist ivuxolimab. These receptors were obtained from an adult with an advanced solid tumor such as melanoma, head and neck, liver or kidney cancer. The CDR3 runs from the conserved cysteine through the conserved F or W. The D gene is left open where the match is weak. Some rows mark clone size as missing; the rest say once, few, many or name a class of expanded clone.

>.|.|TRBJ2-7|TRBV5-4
TGTGCCAGCAGCTTAGATGGATTGAGGGAGCAGTACTTC
CASSLDGLREQYF
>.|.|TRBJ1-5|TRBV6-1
TGTGCCAGCAGTGAGCGGTGGGGGTTAAATCAGCCCCAGCATTTT
CASSERWGLNQPQHF
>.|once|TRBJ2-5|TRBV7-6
TGTGCCAGCAGCGCCCCGCGGGAGACCCAGTACTTC
CASSAPRETQYF
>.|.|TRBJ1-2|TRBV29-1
TGCAGCGTTGATGAGGGGGGGTATGGCTACACCTTC
CSVDEGGYGYTF
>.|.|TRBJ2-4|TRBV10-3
TGTGCCATCAGTGAGGGGCTACAGGGACTAGCCAAAAACATTCAGTACTTC
CAISEGLQGLAKNIQYF
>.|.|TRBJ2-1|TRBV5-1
TGCGCCAGCAGCGAGGACAGTAGCTTCAATGAGCAGTTCTTC
CASSEDSSFNEQFF
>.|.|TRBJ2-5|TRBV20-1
TGCAGTGCTAGTAACGCGGAGACCCAGTACTTC
CSASNAETQYF
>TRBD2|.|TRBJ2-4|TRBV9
TGTGCCAGCAGCGTAGATAGGGGGACTAGCGGGGAACTAGCCAAAAACATTCAGTACTTC
CASSVDRGTSGELAKNIQYF
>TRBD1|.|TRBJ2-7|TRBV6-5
TGTGCCAGCAGGCCCCGAGACAGGGCCTCCTACGAGCAGTACTTC
CASRPRDRASYEQYF
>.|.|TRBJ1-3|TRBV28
TGTGCCAGCAGTTTATTTGGGACGGGGGACACTTTTGGAAACACCATATATTTT
CASSLFGTGDTFGNTIYF
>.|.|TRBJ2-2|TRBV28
TGTGCCGCAGGGACCCAGAACACCGGGGAGCTGTTTTTT
CAAGTQNTGELFF
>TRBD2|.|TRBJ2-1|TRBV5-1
TGCGCCAGCAGCCTTCTAGCGGGAGTATCTGAGCAGTTCTTC
CASSLLAGVSEQFF
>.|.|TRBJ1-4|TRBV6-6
TGTGCCAGCAGTTATGGACAGTTTGAAAAACTGTTTTTT
CASSYGQFEKLFF
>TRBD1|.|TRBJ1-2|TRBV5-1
TGCGCCAGCAGCTTCTTACAGGGGGCAAGCTATGGCTACACCTTC
CASSFLQGASYGYTF
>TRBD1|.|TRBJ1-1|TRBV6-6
TGTGCCAGCAGCAAAGATCCACTTACAGGGGGTGAAGCTTTCTTT
CASSKDPLTGGEAFF
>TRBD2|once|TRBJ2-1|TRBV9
TGTGCCAGCAGCGTAGACGGGAGGGCCAGCAATGAGCAGTTCTTC
CASSVDGRASNEQFF
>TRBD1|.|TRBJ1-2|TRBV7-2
TGTGCCAGCAGTCCTACCCCGGGACAGCTCTATGGCTACACCTTC
CASSPTPGQLYGYTF
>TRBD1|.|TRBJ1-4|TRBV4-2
TGTGCCAGCAGCCTAGGACAGGGCAGTAATGAAAAACTGTTTTTT
CASSLGQGSNEKLFF
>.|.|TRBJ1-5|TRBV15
TGTGCCACCAGCAGAGATTGGCAGCCCCAGCATTTT
CATSRDWQPQHF
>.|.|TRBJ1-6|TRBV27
TGTGCCAGCAGCCACAACCGGGACGCTAATTCACCCCTCCACTTT
CASSHNRDANSPLHF
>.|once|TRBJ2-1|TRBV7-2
TGTGCCAGCAGCTCCCGCCGGAGTTTAGCTGAGCAGTTCTTC
CASSSRRSLAEQFF
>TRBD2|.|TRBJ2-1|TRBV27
TGTGCCAGCTCTTCTTTTCGCGGGAGGGCCGGGAATGAGCAGTTCTTC
CASSSFRGRAGNEQFF
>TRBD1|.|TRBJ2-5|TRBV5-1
TGCGCCAGCAGCTTGCTGCGGTCAGGGGGCGGGGAGACCCAGTACTTC
CASSLLRSGGGETQYF
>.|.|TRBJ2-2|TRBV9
TGTGCCAGCAGCGTAGGGCTGAACACCGGGGAGCTGTTTTTT
CASSVGLNTGELFF
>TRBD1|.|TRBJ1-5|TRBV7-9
TGTGCCAGCAGCGGAGGGACAGGGCATAGCAATCAGCCCCAGCATTTT
CASSGGTGHSNQPQHF
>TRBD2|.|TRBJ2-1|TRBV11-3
TGTGCCAGCAGCCTAAGACTAGCGGCCTACAATGAGCAGTTCTTC
CASSLRLAAYNEQFF
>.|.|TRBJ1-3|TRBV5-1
TGCGCCAGCAGCTTGGTAGGGTACGGAAACACCATATATTTT
CASSLVGYGNTIYF
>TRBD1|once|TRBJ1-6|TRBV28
TGTGCCAGCACTCGGACAGGGGGCAATTCACCCCTCCACTTT
CASTRTGGNSPLHF
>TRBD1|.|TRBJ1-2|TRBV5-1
TGCGCCAGCAGCGCGGAGACAGGGTATAGGGCTGGCTACACCTTC
CASSAETGYRAGYTF
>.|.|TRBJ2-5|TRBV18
TGTGCCAGCTCACCCGCCAGTAGGCGGGAAGAGACCCAGTACTTC
CASSPASRREETQYF
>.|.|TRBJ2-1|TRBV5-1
TGCGCCAGCAGCTTGGTAACCGGGGGAACGGATGAGCAGTTCTTC
CASSLVTGGTDEQFF
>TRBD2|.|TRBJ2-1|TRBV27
TGTGCCAGCAGCATACTAGCGGTAGCACCCAATGAGCAGTTCTTC
CASSILAVAPNEQFF
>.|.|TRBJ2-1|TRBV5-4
TGTGCCAGCAGCTTGGTCGGGGGGCATGAGCAGTTCTTC
CASSLVGGHEQFF
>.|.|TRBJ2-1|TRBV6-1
TGTGCCAGCAAGGTCATCCCCCCCTCCAATGAGCAGTTCTTC
CASKVIPPSNEQFF
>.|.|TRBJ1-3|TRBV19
TGTGCCAGTAGTATTAGCCTGGGGGGCTCTGGAAACACCATATATTTT
CASSISLGGSGNTIYF
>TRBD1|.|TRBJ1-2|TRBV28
TGTGCCAGCAGTTCTGAGGGGGATCGACAGGGAGATTATGGCTACACCTTC
CASSSEGDRQGDYGYTF
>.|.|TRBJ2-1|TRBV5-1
TGCGCCAGCAGCTTAGGAACAGGGCGCTACAATGAGCAGTTCTTC
CASSLGTGRYNEQFF
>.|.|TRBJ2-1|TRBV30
TGTGCCTGGAGGAAGGGACACGGGACACTAACCTACAATGAGCAGTTCTTC
CAWRKGHGTLTYNEQFF
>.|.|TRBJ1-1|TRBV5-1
TGCGCCAGCAGCTTCAAAGGGGGCACTGAAGCTTTCTTT
CASSFKGGTEAFF
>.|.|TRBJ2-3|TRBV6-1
TGTGCCAGCAGCGGAATGTTGGCAGATACGCAGTATTTT
CASSGMLADTQYF
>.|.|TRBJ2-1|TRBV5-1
TGCGCCAGCAGCTTGGATACCACCTACAATGAGCAGTTCTTC
CASSLDTTYNEQFF
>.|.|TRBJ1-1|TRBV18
TGTGCCAGCTCACGACGAGCTCAAATCATAGGTACTCAGGAAAGGGCCACTGAAGCTTTCTTT
CASSRRAQIIGTQERATEAFF
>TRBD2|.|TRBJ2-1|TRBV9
TGTGCCAGCAGCGGAACCGGGACTAGCGGGAGAAACAAGCAGTTCTTC
CASSGTGTSGRNKQFF
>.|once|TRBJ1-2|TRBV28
TGTGCCAGCAGCCCAAATTTAAGCCGTGGCTACACCTTC
CASSPNLSRGYTF
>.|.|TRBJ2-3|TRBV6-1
TGTGCCAGCAGTGAACCCCTTTACGGGGGAGATTTGACAGATACGCAGTATTTT
CASSEPLYGGDLTDTQYF
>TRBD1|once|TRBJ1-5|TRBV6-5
TGTGCCAGCAGCACGGGACAGGGGGCTAAGCAGCCCCAGCATTTT
CASSTGQGAKQPQHF
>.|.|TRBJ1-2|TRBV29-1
TGCAGCGTTGAAGAATGGGGCAGGGTCGATTTTACAAGTGGCTACACCTTC
CSVEEWGRVDFTSGYTF